The 22 T cell receptor beta chains presented below share a single source sample, sequenced in a study of T cells after posttransplantation cyclophosphamide. A marrow graft followed busulfan-fludarabine conditioning, with cyclophosphamide on days +3 and +4. TCRdb keeps only in-frame clones here, not all; method: immunoSEQ multiplex PCR. The sample lists fewer than 20,000 clones, 70% to 80% occurring once. The sample was PBMCs, taken after an allogeneic stem cell transplant with post-transplant cyclophosphamide. These receptors were collected from a male patient aged 30 to 40 who received an allogeneic stem cell transplant from a related donor, was CMV-positive, and had acute GVHD only. T cells may partly derive from the graft donor.

The chain is built from TRBV6-5 and TRBJ2-1; D perhaps matches TRBD2 (5 bases). Germline loops: CDR1 MNHEY, CDR2 SVGAGI. There are 14 residues in the CDR3. The V end lost 0 bases, the J end lost 5 bases, and 8 bases lay between the germline ends. This CDR3 reads CASSYSRGNNEQFF. The DNA of the CDR3 is TGTGCCAGCAGTTACTCTCGGGGAAACAATGAGCAGTTCTTC.

V and J are TRBV30 and TRBJ1-6, with 7 bases matching TRBD1. Germline-derived CDR1 and CDR2 are GTSNPN and SVGIG (reference sequence). V shed 4 bases and J 7 bases; nucleotides not matched to a gene: 13. This CDR3 is built from 16 residues. The CDR3 loop reads CAWIRQGRRNNSPLHF. In DNA form, the CDR3 reads TGTGCCTGGATTAGACAGGGTCGAAGAAACAATTCACCCCTCCACTTT.

The chain uses TRBV19 and TRBJ1-5; D call uncertain. Deletions cut 3 bases from V and 11 bases from J, with 11 bases between. In germline, CDR1 is LNHDA, CDR2 SQIVND (reference sequence). This CDR3 has 12 amino acids. CDR3 sequence: CASSIPQEAQHF. CDR3 bases: TGTGCCAGTAGTATTCCCCAAGAGGCCCAGCATTTT.

The V and J genes are TRBV11-3 and TRBJ2-5, with 10 positions matching TRBD1. CDR3 size: 19 residues. The J segment lost 4 bases and the V segment lost 1 base, leaving 15 bases of the junction unmatched. Germline V gene lookup returns CDR1 SGHNT and CDR2 YENEEA. CDR3 protein: CASSLAPPSGTGVGETQYF. The CDR3 bases are TGTGCCAGCAGCTTAGCCCCCCCGTCCGGGACAGGGGTCGGAGAGACCCAGTACTTC.

This clone was detected ten times or more. This sequence joins TRBV6-1 and TRBJ1-4; D unclear. Trimming removed 2 bases from V and 5 bases from J, with 12 bases in between. CDR3 length: 15 residues. Germline lookup yields CDR1 MNHNS and CDR2 SASEGT. Here the CDR3 reads CASSERLGGNEKLFF. The DNA of the CDR3 is TGTGCCAGCAGTGAACGTCTCGGAGGGAATGAAAAACTGTTTTTT.

V and J are TRBV9 and TRBJ2-1, with D possibly TRBD2 on 6 matching bases. The CDR3 spans 14 residues. V lost 4 bases to trimming and J lost 6 bases, with 14 bases between them. CDR1 and CDR2 from the germline V gene are SGDLS and YYNGEE. The CDR3 bases are TGTGCCAGCAGCCCAGAGGAGGGCCGCAATGAGCAGTTCTTC. This sequence encodes CASSPEEGRNEQFF.

The V call is TRBV6-5, the J call TRBJ1-6; 7 nucleotides align to TRBD1. CDR1 and CDR2 (germline): MNHEY, SVGAGI. The CDR3 is made up of 14 amino acids. Losses at the gene ends were 6 bases for V and 4 bases for J; bases not matched to a gene: 3. Here the CDR3 reads CASRSTGYNSPLHF. CDR3 nucleotides: TGTGCCAGCAGGTCGACAGGGTATAATTCACCCCTCCACTTT.

The chain carries TRBV5-4 and TRBJ2-3; D is undetermined. Germline loops: CDR1 SGHNT, CDR2 YYREEE (reference sequence). CDR3 size: 15 residues. V shed 0 bases and J shed 0 bases, with 8 bases lying between them. The CDR3 sequence: CASSLDRPSTDTQYF. The CDR3 DNA reads as TGTGCCAGCAGCTTGGACAGACCTAGCACAGATACGCAGTATTTT. Based on the CDR3 plus reference TRBV5-4 and TRBJ2-3, the full variable domain is ETGVTQSPTHLIKTRGQQVTLRCSSQSGHNTVSWYQQALGQGPQFIFQYYREEENGRGNFPPRFSGLQFPNYSSELNVNALELDDSALYLCASSLDRPSTDTQYFGPGTRLTVL.

J is TRBJ1-6 and V is TRBV7-8, with 8 bases fitting TRBD1. The CDR3 is 14 amino acids. CDR1 is SGHVS and CDR2 is FQNEAQ in the germline V gene. Losses at the gene ends were 4 bases for V and 6 bases for J; bases not matched to a gene: 2. CDR3 loop: CASSWTGTNSPLHF. The CDR3 nucleotides read TGTGCCAGCAGCTGGACAGGGACTAATTCACCCCTCCACTTT.

This clone appeared a single time. The J gene is TRBJ2-1, the V gene TRBV4-2, with unresolved D. Germline V gives CDR1 LGHNA, CDR2 YNFKEQ. This CDR3 comprises 14 residues. The V gene lost 1 base and the J gene lost 10 bases, with 14 bases spanning the gap. This CDR3 is CASSQVRDSAEQFF. CDR3 in DNA: TGTGCCAGCAGCCAAGTCCGAGACTCAGCAGAGCAGTTCTTC.

The chain couples TRBV30 to TRBJ2-7; tentative D call: TRBD2 (5 bases). V dropped 6 bases and J dropped 6 bases, with 21 bases sitting between them. Germline V gene lookup returns CDR1 GTSNPN and CDR2 SVGIG (reference sequence). The CDR3 extends over 14 amino acids. CDR3 nucleotides: TGTGCCTGCTGGTCCAGAGGGATTACGGTCGAGCAGTACTTC. Translated, it gives CACWSRGITVEQYF.

This clone was seen a handful of times. The chain couples TRBV29-1 to TRBJ2-1; 7 nucleotides line up with TRBD1. The CDR3 is 14 amino acids. The trim removed 7 bases at V and 5 bases at J, leaving 11 bases unmatched. Germline values: CDR1 SQVTM, CDR2 ANQGSEA. CDR3 bases: TGCAGCGCCCTCGGGACAGAAGATGACAATGAGCAGTTCTTC. Encoded protein: CSALGTEDDNEQFF.

The genes are TRBV7-9 and TRBJ1-2; 8 bases agree with TRBD1. Germline lookup yields CDR1 SEHNR and CDR2 FQNEAQ (reference sequence). Unmatched junction bases numbered 9, after V lost 5 bases and J lost 7 bases. The CDR3 has 14 amino acids. The CDR3 DNA follows: TGTGCCAGCAGCCTCCAGGCAGGGGGCTCTGGCTACACCTTC. Its protein is CASSLQAGGSGYTF.

The chain joins TRBV21-1 to TRBJ2-3; TRBD1 is taken as the D call from the table, unchecked against the DNA. TRBV21-1 counts as a pseudogene. There are 12 residues in the CDR3. The CDR3 loop is CASPQGADTQYF. DNA for the CDR3: TGTGCCAGTCCGCAGGGGGCAGATACGCAGTATTTT.

This rearrangement joins TRBV6-1 to TRBJ2-3; TRBD1 might be the D (6 bases). Germline CDR1 and CDR2: MNHNS and SASEGT. The CDR3 has 14 amino acids. Trimming removed 6 bases from V and 0 bases from J, with 10 bases in between. The CDR3 spells CASRGQFSTDTQYF. The CDR3 coding sequence is TGTGCCAGCAGAGGACAGTTCAGCACAGATACGCAGTATTTT.

This clone came up once. The V call is TRBV5-4, the J call TRBJ2-3, with TRBD2 matching over 8 bases. The germline CDR1 and CDR2 sequences are SGHNT and YYREEE (reference sequence). J was trimmed by 5 bases and V by 4 bases; bases with no gene match: 12. This CDR3 is 16 amino acids long. DNA for the CDR3: TGTGCCAGCAGCCTAGCCAGCGGGGGTTTAAAAGATACGCAGTATTTT. Translating gives CASSLASGGLKDTQYF.

The CDR3 region has the DNA TGTGCCAGCAGCTACCGGGACAGGGGGCCCGAGCAGTACTTC. It is translated as CASSYRDRGPEQYF. The chain employs TRBV7-6 and TRBJ2-7, with 12 bases lining up with TRBD1. CDR3 size: 14 residues. V was clipped by 4 bases and J by 6 bases; unmatched bases: 4. Germline lookup yields CDR1 SGHVS and CDR2 FNYEAQ.

The chain joins TRBV6-5 to TRBJ1-2, with TRBD1 as a possible D gene (5 bases). This CDR3 spans 14 amino acids. Per germline, CDR1 MNHEY and CDR2 SVGAGI. The V end was cut by 3 bases, the J end by 8 bases, with 16 bases between. CDR3: CASSYRRDSGGYTF. Written as DNA, the CDR3 is TGTGCCAGCAGTTATCGGAGGGACTCAGGCGGCTACACCTTC.

The chain employs TRBV7-8 and TRBJ2-7; TRBD1 might be the D (6 bases). The V gene lost 5 bases and the J gene lost 2 bases, with 13 bases spanning the gap. CDR3 size: 14 residues. Germline V gene sequence: CDR1 SGHVS, CDR2 FQNEAQ. This CDR3 is CASSPRTEAYEQYF. The DNA of the CDR3 is TGTGCCAGCAGCCCGAGGACAGAAGCCTACGAGCAGTACTTC.

By share, this clone ranks as medium-sized (0.01 to 0.1%). This chain uses TRBV6-1 with TRBJ1-1; D gene ambiguous. Germline V gives CDR1 MNHNS, CDR2 SASEGT. The CDR3 runs to 16 residues. Trimming shortened V by 0 bases and J by 0 bases, and 11 bases separated the two germline ends. CDR3 DNA: TGTGCCAGCAGTGAAGCGTCGGGGATATTGAACACTGAAGCTTTCTTT. As protein: CASSEASGILNTEAFF.

The V gene is TRBV7-6, the J gene TRBJ2-5; 14 nucleotides line up with TRBD2. Trimming took 5 bases from V and 7 from J; bases not matched to a gene: 9. Germline V gene sequence: CDR1 SGHVS, CDR2 FNYEAQ. This CDR3 is built from 16 residues. CDR3 sequence (DNA): TGTGCCAGCAGCCCGGGACTAGCGGGGGCGCGACGGACCCAGTACTTC. Translating it yields CASSPGLAGARRTQYF. Based on the CDR3 plus reference TRBV7-6 and TRBJ2-5, the full variable domain is GAGVSQSPRYKVTKRGQDVALRCDPISGHVSLYWYRQALGQGPEFLTYFNYEAQQDKSGLPNDRFSAERPEGSISTLTIQRTEQRDSAMYRCASSPGLAGARRTQYFGPGTRLLVL.

The chain employs TRBV11-2 and TRBJ1-5; D is unclear. The CDR3 has 15 amino acids. CDR1 is SGHAT, CDR2 FQNNGV, per germline. The V gene lost 3 bases and the J gene lost 4 bases, with 13 bases spanning the gap. The CDR3 DNA reads as TGTGCCAGCAGCTTGGATGGACTGCCTAATCAGCCCCAGCATTTT. This translates into CASSLDGLPNQPQHF.